A selection of T cell receptor beta chains follows, all from one sample in a study of cytotoxic CD8 clonotypes in ibrutinib-treated CLL. TCRdb keeps only in-frame clones here, not all; method: immunoSEQ multiplex PCR. The table lists approximately 100,000 clones, 70% to 80% of them singletons. The sample in question was PBMCs, obtained after 12 months of ibrutinib treatment. The receptors shown here come from a human donor with chronic lymphocytic leukemia. Each CDR3 is given with its conserved first and last residue. The D gene is left open where the match is weak. Rows may omit the clone size; those that give it use once, few, many or a size class.

v_gene	abundance	j_gene	d_gene	CDR3aa	CDR3nt
TRBV10-1	.	TRBJ2-1	TRBD1	CASSEGQGYNEQFF	TGCGCCAGCAGTGAGGGACAGGGATACAATGAGCAGTTCTTC
TRBV6-5	once	TRBJ2-3	TRBD2	CASSLAAGPVGTQYF	TGTGCCAGCAGTCTAGCGGCGGGGCCGGTAGGTACGCAGTATTTT
TRBV28	.	TRBJ1-6	.	CATVGLTPATNSPLHF	TGTGCCACGGTAGGACTGACCCCAGCGACGAATTCACCCCTCCACTTT
TRBV10-2	.	TRBJ2-7	.	CASSPATYEQYF	TGCGCCAGCAGTCCAGCTACCTACGAGCAGTACTTC
TRBV2	few	TRBJ2-7	.	CASRTTGSKPYEQYF	TGTGCCAGCAGAACGACAGGATCGAAACCCTACGAGCAGTACTTC
TRBV29-1	once	TRBJ2-3	.	CSGRILNRGTDTQYF	TGCAGCGGGCGGATACTTAACAGGGGCACAGATACGCAGTATTTT
TRBV19	.	TRBJ2-2	.	CASSMFGSGTSNTGELFF	TGTGCCAGTAGTATGTTTGGGTCGGGGACATCGAACACCGGGGAGCTGTTTTTT
TRBV2	.	TRBJ1-6	TRBD1	CASSVWGQGGNSPLHF	TGTGCCAGCAGTGTATGGGGACAGGGAGGGAATTCACCCCTCCACTTT
TRBV11-1	.	TRBJ2-3	TRBD2	CASSPRGGYTDTQYF	TGTGCCAGCAGCCCGCGGGGGGGATACACAGATACGCAGTATTTT
TRBV19	.	TRBJ1-1	.	CASSNGGNTEAFF	TGTGCCAGTAGTAATGGGGGGAACACTGAAGCTTTCTTT
TRBV5-1	.	TRBJ2-1	TRBD2	CASSSTTSGVNEQFF	TGCGCCAGCAGCAGTACGACTAGCGGGGTCAATGAGCAGTTCTTC
TRBV11-1	once	TRBJ2-1	.	CASSAGTGAYNEQFF	TGTGCCAGCAGCGCCGGGACTGGAGCCTACAATGAGCAGTTCTTC
TRBV2	few	TRBJ1-5	.	CASSYGQNQPQHF	TGTGCCAGCAGTTACGGACAGAATCAGCCCCAGCATTTT
TRBV28	.	TRBJ2-5	.	CASKGDPRETQYF	TGTGCCAGCAAAGGGGACCCCCGTGAGACCCAGTACTTC
TRBV5-4	.	TRBJ2-7	.	CASSLGGMAGALYEQYF	TGTGCCAGCAGCTTGGGGGGGATGGCTGGGGCCCTCTACGAGCAGTACTTC
TRBV27	.	TRBJ2-7	TRBD1	CASSRTDRANGQYF	TGTGCCAGCAGCCGGACGGACAGGGCTAACGGGCAGTACTTC
TRBV6-6	once	TRBJ2-4	.	CASRTIAKNIQYF	TGTGCCAGCAGGACGATAGCCAAAAACATTCAGTACTTC
TRBV5-1	.	TRBJ1-2	.	CASSPGSPHGYTF	TGCGCCAGCAGTCCAGGGTCACCGCATGGCTACACCTTC
TRBV10-3	.	TRBJ2-3	TRBD2	CAISGVAGGSIADTQYF	TGTGCCATCAGTGGGGTAGCGGGGGGGTCAATTGCAGATACGCAGTATTTT
TRBV28	.	TRBJ1-5	TRBD1	CASRTLDRGRGQPQHF	TGTGCCAGCAGGACACTCGACAGGGGGCGAGGGCAGCCCCAGCATTTT
TRBV7-8	.	TRBJ1-2	TRBD1	CASSPPGGFGYTF	TGTGCCAGCAGCCCCCCAGGGGGATTTGGCTACACCTTC
TRBV2	.	TRBJ1-1	.	CASTVRWGKERAFF	TGTGCCAGCACCGTACGTTGGGGGAAGGAGCGAGCTTTCTTT
TRBV18	.	TRBJ1-4	.	CASSRGNEKLFF	TGTGCCAGCTCACGGGGTAATGAAAAACTGTTTTTT
TRBV28	few	TRBJ2-5	TRBD1	CASMPDRTLFLETQYF	TGTGCCAGCATGCCGGACAGGACCCTCTTTTTAGAGACCCAGTACTTC
TRBV7-8	.	TRBJ2-5	TRBD1	CASSLEGTAQETQYF	TGTGCCAGCAGCTTAGAGGGGACAGCCCAAGAGACCCAGTACTTC
TRBV11-2	.	TRBJ2-5	TRBD2	CASSVGLAGGQETQYF	TGTGCCAGCAGCGTGGGACTAGCGGGGGGGCAAGAGACCCAGTACTTC
TRBV10-1	.	TRBJ2-5	.	CASRFPGTQYF	TGCGCCAGCAGATTCCCGGGAACCCAGTACTTC
TRBV30	.	TRBJ2-7	.	CAWSPRQGREQYF	TGTGCCTGGAGCCCTCGGCAGGGGAGGGAGCAGTACTTC
TRBV7-6	.	TRBJ2-5	.	CASSLAETQYF	TGTGCCAGCAGCTTAGCAGAGACCCAGTACTTC
TRBV7-2	.	TRBJ2-3	TRBD2	CASSLVWAGGADTQYF	TGTGCCAGCAGCTTAGTCTGGGCGGGGGGGGCAGATACGCAGTATTTT
TRBV11-3	.	TRBJ1-2	TRBD1	CASSATYGTGKRYTF	TGTGCCAGCAGCGCGACATACGGGACAGGGAAGCGCTACACCTTC
TRBV28	once	TRBJ1-2	.	CASSTANYGYTF	TGTGCCAGCAGTACAGCTAACTATGGCTACACCTTC
TRBV6-4	.	TRBJ1-6	.	CASTRGGNSPLHF	TGTGCCAGCACAAGGGGTGGGAATTCACCCCTCCACTTT
TRBV7-3	few	TRBJ2-2	.	CASSSTATGELFF	TGTGCCAGCAGTTCCACAGCCACCGGGGAGCTGTTTTTT
TRBV11-3	.	TRBJ2-2	.	CASSLTTNTGELFF	TGTGCCAGCAGCTTAACGACCAACACCGGGGAGCTGTTTTTT
TRBV5-1	.	TRBJ1-5	.	CASSLAGSSYQPQHF	TGCGCCAGCAGCTTGGCCGGCAGTTCCTATCAGCCCCAGCATTTT
TRBV18	.	TRBJ2-3	TRBD2	CASSRTSGGASDTQYF	TGTGCCAGCTCACGGACTAGCGGGGGGGCGTCAGATACGCAGTATTTT
TRBV5-1	.	TRBJ1-3	.	CASSLEGPGDTIYF	TGCGCCAGCAGCTTGGAAGGGCCGGGGGACACCATATATTTT
TRBV5-1	.	TRBJ1-1	TRBD1	CASSLDPGGLNTEAFF	TGCGCCAGCAGCTTGGACCCAGGGGGCTTGAACACTGAAGCTTTCTTT
TRBV7-6	.	TRBJ1-5	.	CASSSTPGPNSNQPQHF	TGTGCCAGCAGCTCCACGCCGGGACCTAATAGCAATCAGCCCCAGCATTTT
TRBV6-4	few	TRBJ2-2	TRBD2	CASSERSSGPELLFF	TGTGCCAGCAGTGAGCGTTCTAGCGGGCCCGAGCTGCTGTTTTTT
TRBV25-1	.	TRBJ1-2	TRBD1	CASKETGNYGYTF	TGTGCCAGCAAGGAGACAGGGAACTATGGCTACACCTTC
TRBV7-2	.	TRBJ2-1	TRBD1	CASSLAMTGSSYNEQFF	TGTGCCAGCAGCTTAGCTATGACAGGGTCCTCCTACAATGAGCAGTTCTTC
TRBV7-3	.	TRBJ2-3	.	CASSLPLRATTQYF	TGTGCCAGCAGCTTACCGTTAAGGGCTACTACGCAGTATTTT
TRBV5-1	.	TRBJ2-5	TRBD1	CASSSTGEETQYF	TGCGCCAGCAGCTCGACAGGGGAAGAGACCCAGTACTTC
TRBV18	.	TRBJ2-1	.	CASSPTYNEQFF	TGTGCCAGCTCCCCCACCTACAATGAGCAGTTCTTC
TRBV9	.	TRBJ2-5	TRBD2	CASSPRTSGGRETQYF	TGTGCCAGCAGCCCCAGGACTAGCGGGGGGCGGGAGACCCAGTACTTC
TRBV7-3	.	TRBJ1-6	.	CASSLGTYNSPLHF	TGTGCCAGCAGCTTAGGGACGTATAATTCACCCCTCCACTTT
TRBV7-2	.	TRBJ2-7	TRBD1	CASSSTGTGRDEQYF	TGTGCCAGCAGCTCGACCGGGACAGGGAGAGACGAGCAGTACTTC
TRBV11-2	.	TRBJ1-2	.	CASSPTGTDYGYTF	TGTGCCAGCAGCCCGACCGGGACGGACTATGGCTACACCTTC
TRBV27	once	TRBJ2-3	.	CASSLIPGADTQYF	TGTGCCAGCAGTTTAATCCCGGGCGCAGATACGCAGTATTTT